This TCR beta chain was obtained from a study of T cell repertoires in cytomegalovirus infection. At the level of the study: Selection of CMV epitopes for the study included recently identified HLA-C-restricted and well-studied HLA-B-restricted ones. Public TCR beta signatures indicated both CMV infection and matching HLA type.

Trimming took 3 bases from V and 7 from J; bases not matched to a gene: 1. Germline V gene sequence: CDR1 SGHVS, CDR2 FQNEAQ. There are 13 residues in the CDR3. Study-level findings and limits: Dominating the ex vivo response were TCR beta clonotypes that were CMV-specific and HLA-C-restricted. Carriers of CMV plus the relevant HLA were identified by cumulative public TCR beta family frequency.

This clonotype was seen repeatedly, ten times or more. Its cognate antigen is unknown. Via MiXCR, TCRdb re-called the reads, giving one row per CDR3 protein. Among roughly 310,000 distinct CDR3 sequences listed, approximately 32% were seen once. The rearrangement uses TRBV7-8 and TRBJ2-1; 9 bases agree with TRBD2. The material sequenced was cultured PBMCs, taken from culture after CMV antigen stimulation. The receptor comes from a human donor in good health (CMV status not recorded). Some clones in this sample may be carry-over from other donors' samples. This CDR3 is CASSFGLANEQFF. CDR3 DNA sequence: TGTGCCAGCAGCTTCGGACTAGCGAATGAGCAGTTCTTC.